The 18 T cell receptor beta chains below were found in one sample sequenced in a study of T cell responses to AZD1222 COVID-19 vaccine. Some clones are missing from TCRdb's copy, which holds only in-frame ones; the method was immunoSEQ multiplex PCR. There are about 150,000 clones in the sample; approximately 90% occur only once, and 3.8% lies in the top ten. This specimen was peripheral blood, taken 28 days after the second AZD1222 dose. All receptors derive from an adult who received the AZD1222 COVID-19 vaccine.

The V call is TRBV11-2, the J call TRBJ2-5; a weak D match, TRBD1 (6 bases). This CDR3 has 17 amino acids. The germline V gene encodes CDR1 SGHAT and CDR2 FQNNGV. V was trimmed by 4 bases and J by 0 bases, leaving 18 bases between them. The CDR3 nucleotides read TGTGCCAGCAGCTCTGGTACAGGGTATTATGACCAAGAGACCCAGTACTTC. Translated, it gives CASSSGTGYYDQETQYF.

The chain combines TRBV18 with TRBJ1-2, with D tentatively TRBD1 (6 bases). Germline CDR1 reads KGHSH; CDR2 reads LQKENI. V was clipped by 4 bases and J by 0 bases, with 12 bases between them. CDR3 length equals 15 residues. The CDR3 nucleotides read TGTGCCAGCTCACGGGGACGGACAGCTAACTATGGCTACACCTTC. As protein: CASSRGRTANYGYTF.

CDR3 loop: CASSSRPGSGANVLTF. The CDR3, as DNA: TGTGCCAGCAGCTCTAGGCCGGGCTCTGGGGCCAACGTCCTGACTTTC. V is TRBV7-3 and J is TRBJ2-6; no clear D. With 4 bases removed from V and 0 bases from J, the gap between germline ends came to 10 bases. CDR3 size: 16 residues. Germline lookup yields CDR1 SGHTA and CDR2 FQGTGA.

The CDR3 region is CASSFGRYRGRSAGANVLTF. In DNA, the CDR3 is TGTGCCAGCAGTTTCGGGCGTTACCGGGGACGGTCTGCTGGGGCCAACGTCCTGACTTTC. This chain joins TRBV27 and TRBJ2-6; D tentatively reads TRBD1 or TRBD2 (5 bases each). In germline, CDR1 is MNHEY, CDR2 SMNVEV (reference sequence). CDR3 length equals 20 residues. The V and J ends lost 3 bases and 2 bases respectively, with 23 bases between them. The complete variable domain, with remaining parts taken from reference TRBV27 and TRBJ2-6, reads EAQVTQNPRYLITVTGKKLTVTCSQNMNHEYMSWYRQDPGLGLRQIYYSMNVEVTDKGDVPEGYKVSRKEKRNFPLILESPSPNQTSLYFCASSFGRYRGRSAGANVLTFGAGSRLTVL.

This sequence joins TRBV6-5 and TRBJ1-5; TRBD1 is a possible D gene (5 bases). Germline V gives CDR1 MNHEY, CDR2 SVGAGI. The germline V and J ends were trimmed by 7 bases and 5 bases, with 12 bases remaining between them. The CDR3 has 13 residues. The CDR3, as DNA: TGTGCCAGCAAGACGGGGGGGTATCAGCCCCAGCATTTT. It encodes CASKTGGYQPQHF.

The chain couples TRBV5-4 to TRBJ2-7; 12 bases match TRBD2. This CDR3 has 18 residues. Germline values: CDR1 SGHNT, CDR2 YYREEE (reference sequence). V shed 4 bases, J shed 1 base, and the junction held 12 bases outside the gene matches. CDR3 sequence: CASSPTTSGGSSSYEQYF. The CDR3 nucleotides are TGTGCCAGCAGCCCAACGACTAGCGGGGGATCTTCTTCCTACGAGCAGTACTTC.

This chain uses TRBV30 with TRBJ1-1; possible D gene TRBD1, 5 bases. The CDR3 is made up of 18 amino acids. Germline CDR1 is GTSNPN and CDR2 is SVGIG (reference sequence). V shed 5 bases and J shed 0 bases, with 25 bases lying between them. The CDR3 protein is CAWGGPGGAFALNTEAFF. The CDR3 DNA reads TGTGCCTGGGGGGGACCTGGAGGAGCCTTTGCCCTGAACACTGAAGCTTTCTTT.

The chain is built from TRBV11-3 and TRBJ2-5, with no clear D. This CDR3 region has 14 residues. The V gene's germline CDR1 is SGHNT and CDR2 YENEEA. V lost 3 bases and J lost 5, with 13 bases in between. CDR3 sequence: CASSLEFVGETQYF. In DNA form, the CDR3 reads TGTGCCAGCAGCTTGGAATTTGTAGGGGAGACCCAGTACTTC. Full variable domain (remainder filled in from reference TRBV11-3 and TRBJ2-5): EAGVVQSPRYKIIEKKQPVAFWCNPISGHNTLYWYLQNLGQGPELLIRYENEEAVDDSQLPKDRFSAERLKGVDSTLKIQPAELGDSAVYLCASSLEFVGETQYFGPGTRLLVL.

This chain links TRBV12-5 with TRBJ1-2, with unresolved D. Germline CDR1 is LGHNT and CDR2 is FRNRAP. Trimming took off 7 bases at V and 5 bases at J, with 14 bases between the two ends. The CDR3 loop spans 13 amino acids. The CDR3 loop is CASAPGPGYGYTF. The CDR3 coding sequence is TGTGCTAGTGCCCCGGGCCCCGGATATGGCTACACCTTC.

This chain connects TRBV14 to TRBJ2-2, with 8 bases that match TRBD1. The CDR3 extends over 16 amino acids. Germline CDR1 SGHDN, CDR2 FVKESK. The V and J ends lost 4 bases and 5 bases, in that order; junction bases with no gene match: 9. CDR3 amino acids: CASSRSGTGLTGELFF. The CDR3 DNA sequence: TGTGCCAGCAGCCGGTCCGGGACAGGACTAACCGGGGAGCTGTTTTTT.

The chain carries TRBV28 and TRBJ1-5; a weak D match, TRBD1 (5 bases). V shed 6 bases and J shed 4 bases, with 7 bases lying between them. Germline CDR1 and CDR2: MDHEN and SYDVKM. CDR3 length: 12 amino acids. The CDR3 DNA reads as TGTGCCAGCAGGGGGGGAAATCAGCCCCAGCATTTT. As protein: CASRGGNQPQHF.

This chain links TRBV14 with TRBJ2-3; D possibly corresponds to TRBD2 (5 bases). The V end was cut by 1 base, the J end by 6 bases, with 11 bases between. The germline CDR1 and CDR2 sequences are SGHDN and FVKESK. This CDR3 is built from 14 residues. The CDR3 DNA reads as TGTGCCAGCAGCCAAGGGGTGGGAGCGGATACGCAGTATTTT. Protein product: CASSQGVGADTQYF.

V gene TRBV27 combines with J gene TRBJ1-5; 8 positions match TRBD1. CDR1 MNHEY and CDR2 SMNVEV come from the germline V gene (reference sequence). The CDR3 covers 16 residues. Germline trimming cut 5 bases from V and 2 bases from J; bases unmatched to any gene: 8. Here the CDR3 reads CASSRVGQGRNQPQHF. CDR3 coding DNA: TGTGCCAGCAGTCGCGTTGGACAGGGACGCAATCAGCCCCAGCATTTT.

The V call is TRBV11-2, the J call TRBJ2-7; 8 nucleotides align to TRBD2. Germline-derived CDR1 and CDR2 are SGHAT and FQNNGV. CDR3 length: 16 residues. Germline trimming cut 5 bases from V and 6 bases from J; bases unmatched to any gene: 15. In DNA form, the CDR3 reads TGTGCCAGCAGCACCCCCCTGGCGGGAGGCCCGGGCGAGCAGTACTTC. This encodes CASSTPLAGGPGEQYF.

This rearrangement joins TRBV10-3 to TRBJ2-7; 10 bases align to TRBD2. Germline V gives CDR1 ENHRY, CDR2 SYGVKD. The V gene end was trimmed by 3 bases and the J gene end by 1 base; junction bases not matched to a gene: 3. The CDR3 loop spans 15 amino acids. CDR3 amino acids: CAISDLTSGSYEQYF. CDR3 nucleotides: TGTGCCATCAGTGATTTGACTAGCGGGTCCTACGAGCAGTACTTC.

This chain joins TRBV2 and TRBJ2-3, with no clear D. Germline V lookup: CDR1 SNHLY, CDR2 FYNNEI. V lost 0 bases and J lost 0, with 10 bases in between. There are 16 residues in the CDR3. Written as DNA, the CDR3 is TGTGCCAGCAGTGAAGCGTTCGGGCGAAGCACAGATACGCAGTATTTT. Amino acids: CASSEAFGRSTDTQYF.

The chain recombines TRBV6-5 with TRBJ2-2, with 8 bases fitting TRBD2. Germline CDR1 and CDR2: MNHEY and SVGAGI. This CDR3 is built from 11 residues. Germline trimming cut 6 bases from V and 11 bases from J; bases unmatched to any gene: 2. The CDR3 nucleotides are TGTGCCAGCAGAGGACTAGCAGAGCTGTTTTTT. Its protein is CASRGLAELFF.

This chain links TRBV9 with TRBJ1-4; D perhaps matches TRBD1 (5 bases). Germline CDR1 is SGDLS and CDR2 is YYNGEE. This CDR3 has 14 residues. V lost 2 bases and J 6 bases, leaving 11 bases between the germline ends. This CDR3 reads CASSVDPGDEKLFF. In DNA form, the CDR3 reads TGTGCCAGCAGCGTTGACCCGGGGGATGAAAAACTGTTTTTT.